This record looks at one T cell receptor beta chain sequence and its context. The target antigen is unknown. These data originate in a study of post-analysis software for immune sequencing data. Whole-study context: Patients with relapsing-remitting, secondary progressive and progressive-relapsing multiple sclerosis courses were all represented. Study-wide results and limits: Strong co-clustering by F measure linked samples that shared a preparation batch. In patients, about 5 TRBV segments were more frequent than in controls, with TRBV5-6, TRBV5-1 and TRBV20-1 among them. Controls showed significantly higher normalized Chao1 diversity than did multiple sclerosis patients.

Prepared TCR beta cDNA libraries contained unique molecular identifiers. It was from about 1 to 10 million T cells that about 500,000 cDNA molecules came. TCRdb analysed the PCR reads with MiXCR anew, one entry per CDR3 protein. This repertoire shows 350,000 to 450,000 distinct CDR3 sequences, 39% found once; its top ten account for less than 10%. The CDR3 is made up of 13 amino acids. Germline loops: CDR1 MNHEY, CDR2 SMNVEV (reference sequence). Deletions cut 4 bases from V and 1 base from J, with 5 bases between. The chain links TRBV27 to TRBJ2-1; D is unclear. This clonotype was obtained from a girl aged 2 to 10 with multiple sclerosis. Sequencing was performed on blood. CDR3 in amino acids: CASSSQSYNEQFF. The CDR3 nucleotides read TGTGCCAGCAGTTCCCAATCCTACAATGAGCAGTTCTTC.